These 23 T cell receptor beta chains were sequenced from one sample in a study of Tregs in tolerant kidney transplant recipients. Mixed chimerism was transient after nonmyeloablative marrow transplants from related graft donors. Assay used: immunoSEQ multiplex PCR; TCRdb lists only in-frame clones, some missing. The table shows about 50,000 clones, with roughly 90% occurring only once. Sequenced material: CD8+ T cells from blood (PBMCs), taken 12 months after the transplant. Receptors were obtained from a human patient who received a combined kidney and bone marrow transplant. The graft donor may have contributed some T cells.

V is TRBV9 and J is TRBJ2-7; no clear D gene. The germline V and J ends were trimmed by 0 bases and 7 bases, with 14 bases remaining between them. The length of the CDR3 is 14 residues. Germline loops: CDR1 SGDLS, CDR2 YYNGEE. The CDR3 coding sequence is TGTGCCAGCAGCGTAGCCGGCGGCAGTCAAGAGCAGTACTTC. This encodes CASSVAGGSQEQYF.

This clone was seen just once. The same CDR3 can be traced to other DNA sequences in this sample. In DNA form, the CDR3 reads TGTGCCAGCAGTCCCGGGACAGGGAATTCACCCCTCCACTTT. Translated, it gives CASSPGTGNSPLHF. The chain links TRBV28 to TRBJ1-6; 9 bases are a match to TRBD1. The CDR3 spans 14 residues. The V gene end was trimmed by 5 bases and the J gene end by 7 bases; junction bases not matched to a gene: 3. CDR1 is MDHEN, CDR2 SYDVKM, per germline.

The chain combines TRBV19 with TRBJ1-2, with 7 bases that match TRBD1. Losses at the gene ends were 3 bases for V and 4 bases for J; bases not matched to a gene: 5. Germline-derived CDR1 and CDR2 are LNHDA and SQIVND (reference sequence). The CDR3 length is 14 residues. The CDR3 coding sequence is TGTGCCAGTAGTATTGCAGGGGGAGGCTATGGCTACACCTTC. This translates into CASSIAGGGYGYTF.

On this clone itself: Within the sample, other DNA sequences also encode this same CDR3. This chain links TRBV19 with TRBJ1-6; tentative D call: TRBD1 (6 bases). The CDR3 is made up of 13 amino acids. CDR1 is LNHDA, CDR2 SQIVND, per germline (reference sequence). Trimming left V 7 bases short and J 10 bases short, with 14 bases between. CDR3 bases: TGTGCCAGTACCTCAACAGGGAAATCACCCCTCCACTTT. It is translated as CASTSTGKSPLHF.

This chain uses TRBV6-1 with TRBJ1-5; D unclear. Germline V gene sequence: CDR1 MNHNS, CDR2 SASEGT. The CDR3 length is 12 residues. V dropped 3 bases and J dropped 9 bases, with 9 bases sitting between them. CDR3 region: CASSDIPGPQHF. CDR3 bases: TGTGCCAGCAGTGACATACCAGGGCCCCAGCATTTT.

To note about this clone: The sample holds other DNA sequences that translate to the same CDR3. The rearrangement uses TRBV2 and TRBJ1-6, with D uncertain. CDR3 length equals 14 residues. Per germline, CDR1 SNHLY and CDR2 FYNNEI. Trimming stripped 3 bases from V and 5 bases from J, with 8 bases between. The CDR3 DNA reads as TGTGCCAGCAGTGATTCACACAATAATTCACCCCTCCACTTT. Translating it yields CASSDSHNNSPLHF.

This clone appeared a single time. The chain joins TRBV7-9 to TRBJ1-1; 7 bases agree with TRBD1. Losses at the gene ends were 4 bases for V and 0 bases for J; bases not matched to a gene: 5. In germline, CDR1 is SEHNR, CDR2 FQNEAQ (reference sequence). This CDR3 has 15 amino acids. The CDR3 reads CASSSLDRLNTEAFF. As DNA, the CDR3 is TGTGCCAGCAGCTCCCTGGACAGGCTGAACACTGAAGCTTTCTTT.

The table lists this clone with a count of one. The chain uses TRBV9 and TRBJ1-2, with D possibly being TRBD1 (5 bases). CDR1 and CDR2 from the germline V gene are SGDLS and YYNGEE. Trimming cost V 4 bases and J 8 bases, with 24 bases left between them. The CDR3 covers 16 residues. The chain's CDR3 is CASSPPRQRNTGGYTF. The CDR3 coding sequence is TGTGCCAGCAGCCCCCCTCGACAGCGAAATACTGGCGGCTACACCTTC. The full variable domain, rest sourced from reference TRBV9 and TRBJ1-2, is DSGVTQTPKHLITATGQRVTLRCSPRSGDLSVYWYQQSLDQGLQFLIQYYNGEERAKGNILERFSAQQFPDLHSELNLSSLELGDSALYFCASSPPRQRNTGGYTFGSGTRLTVV.

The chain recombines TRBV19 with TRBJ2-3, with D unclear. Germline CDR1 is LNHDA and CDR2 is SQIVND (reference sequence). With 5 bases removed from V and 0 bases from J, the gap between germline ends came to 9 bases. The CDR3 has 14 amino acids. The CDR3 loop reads CASSWAESTDTQYF. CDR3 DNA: TGTGCCAGTAGTTGGGCCGAAAGCACAGATACGCAGTATTTT.

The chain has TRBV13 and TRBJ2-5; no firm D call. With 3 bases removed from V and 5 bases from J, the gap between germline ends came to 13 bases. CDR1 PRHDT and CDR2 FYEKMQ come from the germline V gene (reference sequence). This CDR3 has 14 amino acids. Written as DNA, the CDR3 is TGTGCCAGCAGCTTTAGAAAGAGTATGGAGACCCAGTACTTC. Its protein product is CASSFRKSMETQYF.

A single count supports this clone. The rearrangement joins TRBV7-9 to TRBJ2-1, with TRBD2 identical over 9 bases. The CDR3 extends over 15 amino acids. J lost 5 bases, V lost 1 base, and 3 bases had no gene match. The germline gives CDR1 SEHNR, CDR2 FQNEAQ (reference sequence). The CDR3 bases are TGTGCCAGCAGCTTAGGGCGGGAGGGTCACAATGAGCAGTTCTTC. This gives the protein CASSLGREGHNEQFF.

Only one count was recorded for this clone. The CDR3 spells CASSLSQGWGYTF. CDR3 nucleotides: TGTGCCAGCAGTTTATCGCAGGGTTGGGGCTACACCTTC. The chain carries TRBV27 and TRBJ1-2, with D perhaps TRBD1 (5 bases). From germline, CDR1 is MNHEY and CDR2 SMNVEV (reference sequence). V lost 0 bases, J lost 8 bases, and 10 bases lay in between. The CDR3 covers 13 residues.

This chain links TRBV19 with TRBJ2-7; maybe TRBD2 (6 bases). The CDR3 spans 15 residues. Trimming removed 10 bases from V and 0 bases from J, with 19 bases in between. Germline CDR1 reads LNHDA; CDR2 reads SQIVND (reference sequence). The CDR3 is CATHSGGAASYEQYF. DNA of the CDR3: TGTGCCACCCACTCGGGCGGGGCGGCCTCCTACGAGCAGTACTTC.

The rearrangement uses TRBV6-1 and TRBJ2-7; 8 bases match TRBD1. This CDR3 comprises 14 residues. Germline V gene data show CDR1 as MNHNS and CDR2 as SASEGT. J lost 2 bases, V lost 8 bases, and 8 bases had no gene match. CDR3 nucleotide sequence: TGTGCCAGCCAACGGAAGGACAGGGCCTACGAGCAGTACTTC. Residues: CASQRKDRAYEQYF.

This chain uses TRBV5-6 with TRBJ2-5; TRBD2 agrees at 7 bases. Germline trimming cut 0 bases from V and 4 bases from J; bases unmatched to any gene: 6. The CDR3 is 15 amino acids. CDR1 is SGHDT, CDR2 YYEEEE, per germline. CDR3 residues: CASSLEEGRGETQYF. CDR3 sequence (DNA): TGTGCCAGCAGCTTGGAGGAGGGGAGGGGAGAGACCCAGTACTTC.

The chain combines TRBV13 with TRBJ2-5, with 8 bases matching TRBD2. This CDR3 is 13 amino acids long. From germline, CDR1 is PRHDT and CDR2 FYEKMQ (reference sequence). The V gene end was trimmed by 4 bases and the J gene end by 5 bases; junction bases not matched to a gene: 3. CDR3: CASSYRTSETQYF. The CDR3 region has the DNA TGTGCCAGCAGCTACCGGACTAGCGAGACCCAGTACTTC.

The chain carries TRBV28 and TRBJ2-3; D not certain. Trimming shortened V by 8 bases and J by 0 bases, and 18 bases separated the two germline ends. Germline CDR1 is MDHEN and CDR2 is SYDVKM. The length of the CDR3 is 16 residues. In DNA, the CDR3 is TGTGCCAGCCAAACCCCTAGATCATCTAGCACAGATACGCAGTATTTT. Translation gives CASQTPRSSSTDTQYF. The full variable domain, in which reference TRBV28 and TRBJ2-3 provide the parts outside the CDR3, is DVKVTQSSRYLVKRTGEKVFLECVQDMDHENMFWYRQDPGLGLRLIYFSYDVKMKEKGDIPEGYSVSREKKERFSLILESASTNQTSMYLCASQTPRSSSTDTQYFGPGTRLTVL.

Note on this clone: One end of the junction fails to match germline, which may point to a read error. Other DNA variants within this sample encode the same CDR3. The DNA of the CDR3 is TGCGCCAGCAGCCAAGATCGCCAGGGGGCTTCCTATAATTCCCCCCTCCACTTT. Protein sequence: CASSQDRQGASYNSPLHF. This chain uses TRBV4-1 with TRBJ1-6; 8 nucleotides agree with TRBD1. CDR1 is MGHRA and CDR2 is YSYEKL in the germline V gene. This CDR3 is built from 18 residues.

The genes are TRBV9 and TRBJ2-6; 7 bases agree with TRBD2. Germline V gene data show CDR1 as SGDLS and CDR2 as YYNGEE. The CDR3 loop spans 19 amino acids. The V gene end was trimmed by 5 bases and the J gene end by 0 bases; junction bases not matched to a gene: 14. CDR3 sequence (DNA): TGTGCCAGCAGTTTCCCGGGGGGAACACAAGTCTCTGGGGCCAACGTCCTGACTTTC. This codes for CASSFPGGTQVSGANVLTF.

CDR3 bases: TGTGCCAGCAGTCACCTAGTTGGGGGGGCCTATCAAGAGACCCAGTACTTC. Its translation is CASSHLVGGAYQETQYF. The chain combines TRBV27 with TRBJ2-5; D might be TRBD2 (7 bases). The CDR3 extends over 17 amino acids. With 5 bases removed from V and 2 bases from J, the gap between germline ends came to 21 bases. Germline V gives CDR1 MNHEY, CDR2 SMNVEV (reference sequence).

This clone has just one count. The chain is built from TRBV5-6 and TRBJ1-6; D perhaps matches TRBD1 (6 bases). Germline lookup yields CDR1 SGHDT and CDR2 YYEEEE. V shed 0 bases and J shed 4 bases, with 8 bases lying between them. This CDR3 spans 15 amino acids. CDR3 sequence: CASSLGTVYNSPLHF. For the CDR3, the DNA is TGTGCCAGCAGCTTGGGGACAGTTTATAATTCACCCCTCCACTTT.

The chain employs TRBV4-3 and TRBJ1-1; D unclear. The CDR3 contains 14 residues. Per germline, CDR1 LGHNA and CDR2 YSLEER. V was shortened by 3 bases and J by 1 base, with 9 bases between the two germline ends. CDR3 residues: CASSHSRGNTEAFF. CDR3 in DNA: TGCGCCAGCAGCCACAGCCGGGGGAACACTGAAGCTTTCTTT.

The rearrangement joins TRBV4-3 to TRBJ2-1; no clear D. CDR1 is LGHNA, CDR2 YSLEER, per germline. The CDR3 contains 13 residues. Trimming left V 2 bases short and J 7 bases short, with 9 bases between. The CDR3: CASSQFRRNEQFF. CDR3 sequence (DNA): TGCGCCAGCAGCCAATTCCGCAGGAATGAGCAGTTCTTC.